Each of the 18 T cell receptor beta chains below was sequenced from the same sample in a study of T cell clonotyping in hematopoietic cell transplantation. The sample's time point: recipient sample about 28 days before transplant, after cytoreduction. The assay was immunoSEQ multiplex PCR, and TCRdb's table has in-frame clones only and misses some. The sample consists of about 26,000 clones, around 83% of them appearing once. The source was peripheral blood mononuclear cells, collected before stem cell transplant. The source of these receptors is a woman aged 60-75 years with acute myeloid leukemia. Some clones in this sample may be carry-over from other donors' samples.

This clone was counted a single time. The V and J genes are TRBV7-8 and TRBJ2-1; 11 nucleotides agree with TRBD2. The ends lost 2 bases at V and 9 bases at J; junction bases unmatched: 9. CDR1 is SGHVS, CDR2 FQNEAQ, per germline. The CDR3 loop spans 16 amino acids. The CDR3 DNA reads TGTGCCAGCAGCTTATCAGGGCTAGCGGGAGGAAGTGAGCAGTTCTTC. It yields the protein CASSLSGLAGGSEQFF.

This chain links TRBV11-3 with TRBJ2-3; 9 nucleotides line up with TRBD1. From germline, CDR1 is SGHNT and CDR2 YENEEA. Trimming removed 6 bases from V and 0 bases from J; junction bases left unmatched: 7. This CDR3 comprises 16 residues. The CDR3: CASSSYGTGSTDTQYF. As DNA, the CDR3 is TGTGCCAGCAGTTCTTATGGGACAGGGAGCACAGATACGCAGTATTTT.

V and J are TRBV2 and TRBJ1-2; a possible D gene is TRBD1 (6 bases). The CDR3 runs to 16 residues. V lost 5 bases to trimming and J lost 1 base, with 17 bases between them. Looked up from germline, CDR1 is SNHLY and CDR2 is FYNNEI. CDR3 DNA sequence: TGTGCCAGCAGTCGACAGGACCCAAGCTATAACTATGGCTACACCTTC. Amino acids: CASSRQDPSYNYGYTF.

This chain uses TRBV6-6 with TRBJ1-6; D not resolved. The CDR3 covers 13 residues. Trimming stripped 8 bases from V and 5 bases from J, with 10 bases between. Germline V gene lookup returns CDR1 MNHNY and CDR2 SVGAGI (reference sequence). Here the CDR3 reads CASRGVDNSPLHF. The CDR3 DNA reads TGTGCCAGCCGCGGTGTCGATAATTCACCCCTCCACTTT.

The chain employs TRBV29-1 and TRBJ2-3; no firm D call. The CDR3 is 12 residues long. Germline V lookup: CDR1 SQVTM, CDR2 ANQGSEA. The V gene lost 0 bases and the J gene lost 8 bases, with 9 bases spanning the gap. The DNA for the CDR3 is TGCAGCGTTGAAGATGCCACGGCTACGCAGTATTTT. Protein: CSVEDATATQYF.

The CDR3 here is CASSPGWQGSGGNQPQHF. CDR3 nucleotides: TGCGCCAGCAGCCCGGGGTGGCAGGGGAGTGGGGGCAATCAGCCCCAGCATTTT. V usage is TRBV5-1 and J usage is TRBJ1-5; weak D call: TRBD1 (6 bases). Trimming took 4 bases from V and 2 from J, leaving 22 bases between them. The germline V gene encodes CDR1 SGHRS and CDR2 YFSETQ. The CDR3 runs to 18 residues.

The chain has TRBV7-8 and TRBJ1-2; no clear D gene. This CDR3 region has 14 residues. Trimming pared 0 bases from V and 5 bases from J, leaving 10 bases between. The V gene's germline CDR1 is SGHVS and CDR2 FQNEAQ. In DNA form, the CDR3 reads TGTGCCAGCAGCTTAGCCAGGTCGTTGTATGGCTACACCTTC. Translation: CASSLARSLYGYTF.

The CDR3 nucleotides are TGTGCCAGCACCGACGGTGGGGGGATTGCAGATACGCAGTATTTT. It specifies CASTDGGGIADTQYF. The chain combines TRBV6-5 with TRBJ2-3, with D maybe TRBD2 (6 bases). The CDR3 is 15 amino acids. Looked up from germline, CDR1 is MNHEY and CDR2 is SVGAGI. Trimming removed 7 bases from V and 4 bases from J, with 18 bases in between.

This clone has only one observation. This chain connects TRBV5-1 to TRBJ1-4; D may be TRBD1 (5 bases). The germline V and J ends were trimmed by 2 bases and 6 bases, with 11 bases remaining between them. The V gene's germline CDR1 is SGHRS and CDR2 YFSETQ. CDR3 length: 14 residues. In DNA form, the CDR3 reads TGCGCCAGCAGCTTAGCAGCCAGGGATGAAAAACTGTTTTTT. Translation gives CASSLAARDEKLFF.

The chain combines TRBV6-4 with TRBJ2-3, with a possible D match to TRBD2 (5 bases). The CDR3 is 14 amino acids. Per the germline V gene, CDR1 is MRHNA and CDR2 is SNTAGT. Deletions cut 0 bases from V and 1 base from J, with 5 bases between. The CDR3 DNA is TGTGCCAGCAGTGACTCGCGGGGCACAGATACGCAGTATTTT. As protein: CASSDSRGTDTQYF.

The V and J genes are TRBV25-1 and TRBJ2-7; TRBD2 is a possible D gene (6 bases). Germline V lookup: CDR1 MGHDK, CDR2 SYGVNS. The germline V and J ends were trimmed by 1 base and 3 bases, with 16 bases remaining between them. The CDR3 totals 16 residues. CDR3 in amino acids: CASSESVGGEIYEQYF. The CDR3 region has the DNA TGTGCCAGCAGTGAATCGGTAGGCGGGGAGATCTACGAGCAGTACTTC.

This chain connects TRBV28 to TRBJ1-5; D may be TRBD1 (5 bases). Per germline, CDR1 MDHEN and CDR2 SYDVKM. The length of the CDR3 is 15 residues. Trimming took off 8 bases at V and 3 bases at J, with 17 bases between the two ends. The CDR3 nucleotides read TGTGCCAGCCATCACAGGACTAACATCAATCAGCCCCAGCATTTT. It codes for CASHHRTNINQPQHF.

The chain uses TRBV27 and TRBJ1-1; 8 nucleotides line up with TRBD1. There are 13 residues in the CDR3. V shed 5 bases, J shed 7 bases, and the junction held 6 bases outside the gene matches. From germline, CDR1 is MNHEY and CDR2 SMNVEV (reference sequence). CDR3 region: CASSLGTGFEAFF. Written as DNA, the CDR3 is TGTGCCAGCAGTCTCGGGACAGGATTTGAAGCTTTCTTT.

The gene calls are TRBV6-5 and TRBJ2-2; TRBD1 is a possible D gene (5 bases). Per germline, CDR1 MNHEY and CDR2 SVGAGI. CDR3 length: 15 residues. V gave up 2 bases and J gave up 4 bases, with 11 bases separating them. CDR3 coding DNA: TGTGCCAGCAGTTACGGGCAGGGCGTCACCGGGGAGCTGTTTTTT. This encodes CASSYGQGVTGELFF.

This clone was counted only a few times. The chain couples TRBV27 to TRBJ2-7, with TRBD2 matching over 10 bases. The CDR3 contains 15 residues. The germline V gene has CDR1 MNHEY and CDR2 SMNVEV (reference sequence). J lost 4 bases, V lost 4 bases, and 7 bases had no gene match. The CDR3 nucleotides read TGTGCCAGCAGTTCTCCGAGCGGGAGGGGGTACGAGCAGTACTTC. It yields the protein CASSSPSGRGYEQYF.

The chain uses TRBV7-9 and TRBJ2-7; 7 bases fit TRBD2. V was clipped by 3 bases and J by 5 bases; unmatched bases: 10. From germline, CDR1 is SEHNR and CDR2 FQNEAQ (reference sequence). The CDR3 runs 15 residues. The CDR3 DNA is TGTGCCAGCAGCTTCATATCGGGAGGTTTCCACGAGCAGTACTTC. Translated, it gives CASSFISGGFHEQYF.

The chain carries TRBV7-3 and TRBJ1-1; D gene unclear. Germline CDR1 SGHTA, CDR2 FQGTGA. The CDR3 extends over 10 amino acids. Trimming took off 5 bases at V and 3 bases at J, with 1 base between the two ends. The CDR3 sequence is CASSHTEAFF. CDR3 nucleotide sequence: TGTGCCAGCAGCCACACTGAAGCTTTCTTT.

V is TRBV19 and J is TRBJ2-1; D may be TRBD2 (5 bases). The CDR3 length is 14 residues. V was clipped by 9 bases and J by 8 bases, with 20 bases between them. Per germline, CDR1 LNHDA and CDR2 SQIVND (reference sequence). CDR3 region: CARAGRDLRDEQFF. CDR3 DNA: TGTGCCAGGGCGGGCAGAGACCTTAGGGATGAGCAGTTCTTC. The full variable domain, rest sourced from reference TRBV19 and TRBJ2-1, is DGGITQSPKYLFRKEGQNVTLSCEQNLNHDAMYWYRQDPGQGLRLIYYSQIVNDFQKGDIAEGYSVSREKKESFPLTVTSAQKNPTAFYLCARAGRDLRDEQFFGPGTRLTVL.